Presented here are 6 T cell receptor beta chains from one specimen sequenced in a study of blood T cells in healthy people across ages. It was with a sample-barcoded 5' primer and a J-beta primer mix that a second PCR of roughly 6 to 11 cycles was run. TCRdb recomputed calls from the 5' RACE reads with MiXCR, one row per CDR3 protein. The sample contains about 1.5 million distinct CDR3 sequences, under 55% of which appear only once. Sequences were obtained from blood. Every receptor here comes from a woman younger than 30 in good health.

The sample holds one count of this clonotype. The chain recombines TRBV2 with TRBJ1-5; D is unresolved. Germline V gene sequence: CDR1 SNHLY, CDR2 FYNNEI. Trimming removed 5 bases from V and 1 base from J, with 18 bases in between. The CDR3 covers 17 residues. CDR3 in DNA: TGTGCCAGCAGTATTGCTGGGTTGGGAAGGAGCAATCAGCCCCAGCATTTT. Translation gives CASSIAGLGRSNQPQHF.

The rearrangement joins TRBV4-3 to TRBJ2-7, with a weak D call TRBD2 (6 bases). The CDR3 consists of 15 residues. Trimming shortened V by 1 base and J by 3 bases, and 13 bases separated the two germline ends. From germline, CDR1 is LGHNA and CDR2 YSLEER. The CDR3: CASSQVRLANYEQYF. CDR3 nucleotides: TGCGCCAGCAGCCAAGTCAGGCTAGCGAACTACGAGCAGTACTTC.

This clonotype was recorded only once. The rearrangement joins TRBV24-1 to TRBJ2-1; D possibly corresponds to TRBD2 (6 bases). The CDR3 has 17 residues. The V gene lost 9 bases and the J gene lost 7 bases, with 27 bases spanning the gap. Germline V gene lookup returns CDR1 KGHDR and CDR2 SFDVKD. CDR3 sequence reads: CATARGVGGSSGNEQFF. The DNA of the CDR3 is TGTGCCACCGCTCGAGGGGTTGGGGGGTCATCTGGGAATGAGCAGTTCTTC.

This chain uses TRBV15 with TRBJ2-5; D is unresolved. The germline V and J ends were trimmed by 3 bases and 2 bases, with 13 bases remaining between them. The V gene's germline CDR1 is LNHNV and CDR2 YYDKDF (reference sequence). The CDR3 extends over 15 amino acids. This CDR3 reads CATSSYMDGQETQYF. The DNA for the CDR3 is TGTGCCACCAGCAGCTACATGGACGGACAAGAGACCCAGTACTTC. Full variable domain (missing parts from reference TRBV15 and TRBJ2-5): DAMVIQNPRYQVTQFGKPVTLSCSQTLNHNVMYWYQQKSSQAPKLLFHYYDKDFNNEADTPDNFQSRRPNTSFCFLDIRSPGLGDTAMYLCATSSYMDGQETQYFGPGTRLLVL.

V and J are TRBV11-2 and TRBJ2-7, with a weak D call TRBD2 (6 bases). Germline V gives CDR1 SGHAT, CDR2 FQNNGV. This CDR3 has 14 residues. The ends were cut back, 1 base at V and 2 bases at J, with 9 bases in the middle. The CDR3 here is CASSLVEGPYEQYF. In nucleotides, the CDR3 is TGTGCCAGCAGCTTAGTGGAGGGACCCTACGAGCAGTACTTC.

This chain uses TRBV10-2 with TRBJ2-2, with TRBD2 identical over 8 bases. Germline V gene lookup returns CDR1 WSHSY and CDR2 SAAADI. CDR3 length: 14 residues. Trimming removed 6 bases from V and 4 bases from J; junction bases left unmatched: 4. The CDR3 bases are TGCGCCAGCAGGGGTAGCGGGGTCACCGGGGAGCTGTTTTTT. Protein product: CASRGSGVTGELFF.